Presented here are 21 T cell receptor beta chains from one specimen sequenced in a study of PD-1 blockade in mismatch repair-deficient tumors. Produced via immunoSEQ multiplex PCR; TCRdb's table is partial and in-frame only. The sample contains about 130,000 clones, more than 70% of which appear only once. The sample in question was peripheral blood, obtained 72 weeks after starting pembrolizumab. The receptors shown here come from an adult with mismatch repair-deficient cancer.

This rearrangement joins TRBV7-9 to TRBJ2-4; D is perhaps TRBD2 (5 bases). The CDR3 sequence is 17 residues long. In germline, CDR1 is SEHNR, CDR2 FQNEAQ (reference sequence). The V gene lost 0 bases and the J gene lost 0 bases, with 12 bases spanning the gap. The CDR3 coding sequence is TGTGCCAGCAGCTTAGCGTTTTGGACTTCAGCCAAAAACATTCAGTACTTC. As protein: CASSLAFWTSAKNIQYF. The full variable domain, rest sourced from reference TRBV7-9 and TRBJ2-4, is DTGVSQNPRHKITKRGQNVTFRCDPISEHNRLYWYRQTLGQGPEFLTYFQNEAQLEKSRLLSDRFSAERPKGSFSTLEIQRTEQGDSAMYLCASSLAFWTSAKNIQYFGAGTRLSVL.

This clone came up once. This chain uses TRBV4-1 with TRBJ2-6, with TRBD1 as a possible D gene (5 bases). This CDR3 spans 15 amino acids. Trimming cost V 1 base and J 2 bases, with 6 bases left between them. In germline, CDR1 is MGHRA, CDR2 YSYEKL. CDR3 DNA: TGCGCCAGCAGCCAAGGACAGCCTGGGGCCAACGTCCTGACTTTC. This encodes CASSQGQPGANVLTF.

CDR3 loop: CASSQTGPSYEQYF. The CDR3 region has the DNA TGTGCCAGCAGCCAAACAGGACCCTCCTACGAGCAGTACTTC. The J gene is TRBJ2-7, the V gene TRBV6-5; D possibly corresponds to TRBD1 (5 bases). This CDR3 is 14 amino acids long. Germline CDR1 reads MNHEY; CDR2 reads SVGAGI. V gave up 6 bases and J gave up 0 bases, with 12 bases separating them.

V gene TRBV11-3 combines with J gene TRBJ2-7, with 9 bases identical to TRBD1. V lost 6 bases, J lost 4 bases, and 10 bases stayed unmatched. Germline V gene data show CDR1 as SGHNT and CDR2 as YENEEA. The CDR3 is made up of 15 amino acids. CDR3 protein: CASSLRGTGKYEQYF. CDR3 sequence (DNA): TGTGCCAGCAGTTTACGAGGGACAGGGAAATACGAGCAGTACTTC.

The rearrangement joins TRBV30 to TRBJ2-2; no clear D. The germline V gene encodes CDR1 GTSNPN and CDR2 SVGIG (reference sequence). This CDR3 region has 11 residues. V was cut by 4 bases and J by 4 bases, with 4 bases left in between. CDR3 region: CAWTITGELFF. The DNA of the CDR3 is TGTGCCTGGACGATCACCGGGGAGCTGTTTTTT.

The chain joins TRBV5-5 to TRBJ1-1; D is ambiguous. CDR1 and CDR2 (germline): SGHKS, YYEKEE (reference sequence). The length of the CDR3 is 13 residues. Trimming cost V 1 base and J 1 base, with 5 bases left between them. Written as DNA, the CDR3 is TGTGCCAGCAGCTTGATAGAGAACACTGAAGCTTTCTTT. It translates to CASSLIENTEAFF.

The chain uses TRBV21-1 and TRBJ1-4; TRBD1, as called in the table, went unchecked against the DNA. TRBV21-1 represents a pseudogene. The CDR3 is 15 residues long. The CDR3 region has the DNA TGTGCCAGCAGCCTCCGGGACAGGGTGTCTGAAAAACTGTTTTTT. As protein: CASSLRDRVSEKLFF.

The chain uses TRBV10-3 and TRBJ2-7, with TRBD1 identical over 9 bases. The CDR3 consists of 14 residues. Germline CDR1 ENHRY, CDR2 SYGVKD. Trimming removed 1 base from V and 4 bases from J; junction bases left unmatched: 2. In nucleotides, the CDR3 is TGTGCCATCAGTGAGTACGGGACAGGGTACGAGCAGTACTTC. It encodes CAISEYGTGYEQYF.

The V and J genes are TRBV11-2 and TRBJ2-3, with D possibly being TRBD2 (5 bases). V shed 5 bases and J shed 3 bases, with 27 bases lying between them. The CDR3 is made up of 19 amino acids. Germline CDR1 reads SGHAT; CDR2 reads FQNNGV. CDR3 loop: CASSRGPYRTYLGTDTQYF. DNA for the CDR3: TGTGCCAGCAGCCGAGGCCCCTATAGGACTTACCTCGGAACAGATACGCAGTATTTT.

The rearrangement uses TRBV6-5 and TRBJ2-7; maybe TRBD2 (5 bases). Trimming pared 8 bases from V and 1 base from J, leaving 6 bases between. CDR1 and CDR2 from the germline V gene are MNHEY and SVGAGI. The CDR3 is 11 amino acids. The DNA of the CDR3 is TGTGCCAGCGGCGGGTCCTACGAGCAGTACTTC. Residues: CASGGSYEQYF.

This CDR3 is CASRPGGPNYEQYF. The CDR3, as DNA: TGTGCCAGCCGCCCTGGGGGCCCCAACTACGAGCAGTACTTC. The gene calls are TRBV27 and TRBJ2-7; TRBD1 is a possible D gene (6 bases). There are 14 residues in the CDR3. CDR1 is MNHEY and CDR2 is SMNVEV in the germline V gene (reference sequence). V was cut by 8 bases and J by 3 bases, with 17 bases left in between.

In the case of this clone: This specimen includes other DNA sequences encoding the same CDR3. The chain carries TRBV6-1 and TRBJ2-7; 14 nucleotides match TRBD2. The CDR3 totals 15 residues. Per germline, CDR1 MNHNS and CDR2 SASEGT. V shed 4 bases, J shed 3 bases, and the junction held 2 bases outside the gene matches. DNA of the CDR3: TGTGCCAGCAGTGCCGGGACTAGCGGGAGCTACGAGCAGTACTTC. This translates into CASSAGTSGSYEQYF.

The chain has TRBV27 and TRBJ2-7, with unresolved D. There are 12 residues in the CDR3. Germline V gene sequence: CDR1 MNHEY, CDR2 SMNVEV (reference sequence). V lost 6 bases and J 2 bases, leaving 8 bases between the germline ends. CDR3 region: CASRGMTYEQYF. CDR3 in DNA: TGTGCCAGCAGGGGGATGACCTACGAGCAGTACTTC.

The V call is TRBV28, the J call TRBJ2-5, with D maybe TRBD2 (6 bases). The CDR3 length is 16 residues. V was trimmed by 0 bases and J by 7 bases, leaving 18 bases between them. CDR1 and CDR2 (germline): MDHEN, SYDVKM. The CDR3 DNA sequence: TGTGCCAGCAGTTTATGGGTAGCGGACACCAGAGTGACCCAGTACTTC. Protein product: CASSLWVADTRVTQYF.

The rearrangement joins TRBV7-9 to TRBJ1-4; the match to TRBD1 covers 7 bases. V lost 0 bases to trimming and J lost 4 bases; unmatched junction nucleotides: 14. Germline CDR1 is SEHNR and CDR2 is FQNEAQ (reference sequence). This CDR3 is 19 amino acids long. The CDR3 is CASSLATGPDRPYNEKLFF. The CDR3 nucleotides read TGTGCCAGCAGCTTAGCAACTGGCCCGGACAGGCCTTATAATGAAAAACTGTTTTTT.

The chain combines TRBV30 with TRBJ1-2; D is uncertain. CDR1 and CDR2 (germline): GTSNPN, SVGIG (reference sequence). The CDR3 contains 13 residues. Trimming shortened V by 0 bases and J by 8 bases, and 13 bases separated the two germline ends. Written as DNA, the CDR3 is TGTGCCTGGAGTGTAGGAGCCGCGGGCGGCTACACCTTC. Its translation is CAWSVGAAGGYTF.

CDR3 sequence (DNA): TGTGCCAGCAGTCGGACTAGCGGGATGGGTAGGAATGAGCAGTTCTTC. As protein: CASSRTSGMGRNEQFF. The chain carries TRBV6-4 and TRBJ2-1, with 12 positions matching TRBD2. The ends lost 5 bases at V and 7 bases at J; junction bases unmatched: 9. Germline assignment: CDR1 MRHNA and CDR2 SNTAGT. The length of the CDR3 is 16 residues.

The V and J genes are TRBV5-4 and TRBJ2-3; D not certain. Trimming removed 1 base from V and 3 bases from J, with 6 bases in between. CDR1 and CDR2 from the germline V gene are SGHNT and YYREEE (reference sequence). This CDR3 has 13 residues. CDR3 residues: CASSLRVTDTQYF. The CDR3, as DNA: TGTGCCAGCAGCTTGAGAGTGACAGATACGCAGTATTTT.

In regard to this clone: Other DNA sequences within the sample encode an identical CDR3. The chain's CDR3 is CASSPRTGGEEYF. Here the CDR3 DNA reads TGTGCCAGCAGCCCTAGGACAGGGGGGGAGGAGTACTTC. This rearrangement joins TRBV9 to TRBJ2-7; TRBD1 agrees at 10 bases. J was trimmed by 11 bases and V by 4 bases; bases with no gene match: 9. The CDR3 covers 13 residues. CDR1 SGDLS and CDR2 YYNGEE come from the germline V gene.

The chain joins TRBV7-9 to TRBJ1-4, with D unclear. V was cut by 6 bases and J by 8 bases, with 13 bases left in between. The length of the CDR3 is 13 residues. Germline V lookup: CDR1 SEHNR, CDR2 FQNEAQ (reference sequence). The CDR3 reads CASSRVAGEKLFF. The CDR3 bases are TGTGCCAGCAGTCGTGTGGCGGGAGAAAAACTGTTTTTT. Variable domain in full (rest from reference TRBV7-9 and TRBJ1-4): DTGVSQNPRHKITKRGQNVTFRCDPISEHNRLYWYRQTLGQGPEFLTYFQNEAQLEKSRLLSDRFSAERPKGSFSTLEIQRTEQGDSAMYLCASSRVAGEKLFFGSGTQLSVL.

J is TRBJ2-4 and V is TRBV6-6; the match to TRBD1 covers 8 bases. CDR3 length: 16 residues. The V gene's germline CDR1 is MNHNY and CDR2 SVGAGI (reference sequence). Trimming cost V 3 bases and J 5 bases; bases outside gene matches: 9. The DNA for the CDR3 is TGTGCCAGCAGTTATGGGCAGGGGGCCCACGAAAACATTCAGTACTTC. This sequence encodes CASSYGQGAHENIQYF.